This TCR beta chain was documented in a study of blood T cell repertoires in COVID-19. The overall study: From the United States, Italy and Spain came samples of acute and convalescent COVID-19. T cells, B-cell-depleted T cells, or PBMCs supplied cDNA or gDNA.

How the authors handled the data: Reference gene primer amplification gave estimated nucleated cell counts. The repertoire was sequenced with immunoSEQ multiplex PCR; TCRdb's copy has only in-frame clones and lacks some. The D gene and trimming were derived from the DNA, and the V and J assignments and clone size from that table. The data contain roughly 120,000 clones, about 82% of them seen just once; the ten biggest clones take up approximately 5%. The V end was cut by 3 bases, the J end by 0 bases, with 9 bases between. The germline V gene encodes CDR1 SNHLY and CDR2 FYNNEI. The CDR3 has 15 amino acids.

Sequencing used peripheral blood. The origin of this receptor is a human donor in a cohort sampled during active COVID-19. The rearrangement joins TRBV2 to TRBJ1-5; D remains unclear. DNA for the CDR3: TGTGCCAGCAGTGATGGGCAGAATAGCAATCAGCCCCAGCATTTT. The encoded protein is CASSDGQNSNQPQHF.